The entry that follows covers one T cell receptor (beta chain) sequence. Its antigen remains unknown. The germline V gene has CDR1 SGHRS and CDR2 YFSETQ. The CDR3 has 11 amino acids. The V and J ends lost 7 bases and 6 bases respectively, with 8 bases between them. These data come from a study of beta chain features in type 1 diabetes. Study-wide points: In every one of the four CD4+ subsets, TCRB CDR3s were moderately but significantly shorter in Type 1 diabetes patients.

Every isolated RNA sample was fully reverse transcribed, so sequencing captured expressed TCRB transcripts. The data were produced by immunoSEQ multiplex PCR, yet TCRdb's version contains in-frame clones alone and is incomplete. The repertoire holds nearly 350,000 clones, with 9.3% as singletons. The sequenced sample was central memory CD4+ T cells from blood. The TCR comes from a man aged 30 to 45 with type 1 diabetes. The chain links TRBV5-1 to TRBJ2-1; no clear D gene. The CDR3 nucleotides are TGCGCCAGCGCCTCTTCCAATGAGCAGTTCTTC. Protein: CASASSNEQFF.